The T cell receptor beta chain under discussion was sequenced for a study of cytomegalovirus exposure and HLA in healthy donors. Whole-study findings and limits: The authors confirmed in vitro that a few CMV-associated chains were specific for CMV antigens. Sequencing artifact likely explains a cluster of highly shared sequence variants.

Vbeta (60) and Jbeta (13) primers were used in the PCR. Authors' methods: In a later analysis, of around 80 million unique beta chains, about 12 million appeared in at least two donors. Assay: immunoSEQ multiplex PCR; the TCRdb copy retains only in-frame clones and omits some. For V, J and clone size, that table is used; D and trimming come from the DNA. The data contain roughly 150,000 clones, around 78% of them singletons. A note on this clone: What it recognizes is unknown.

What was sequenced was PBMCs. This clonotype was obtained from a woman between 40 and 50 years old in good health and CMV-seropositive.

The DNA for the CDR3 is TGTGCCAGCTCACCACCTGGAGCGGAGTCCTACGAGCAGTACTTC. It encodes CASSPPGAESYEQYF. This sequence joins TRBV18 and TRBJ2-7, with D possibly TRBD2 on 5 matching bases. Between the trimmed V and J ends, which lost 0 bases and 1 base, there was a span of 10 bases. The CDR3 is 15 amino acids. The germline V gene has CDR1 KGHSH and CDR2 LQKENI.